This T cell receptor beta chain was obtained from a study of tissue T cells after allogeneic stem cell transplantation. About this clone itself: Its antigen is still unknown. Gene names are mouse gene names. Read sequence stops 1 residue before the CDR3 end, and the germline J gene provides the missing end.

Between the trimmed V and J ends, which lost 3 bases and 0 bases, there was a span of 8 bases. The CDR3 has 15 amino acids. Germline lookup yields CDR1 KGHPV and CDR2 FQNQEV (reference sequence). General study points: Sampling depth was limited, and the cohort was small and clinically varied.

As to time point: mouse harvest day 7 after allogeneic transplant. Mouse grafts combined 10^7 T-cell-depleted bone marrow cells with 10^6 splenic CD5+ T cells. Sequenced by immunoSEQ multiplex PCR; TCRdb stores in-frame clones only, minus some. The sample holds 7,000 or so clones, roughly half seen once. The specimen was gut tissue. The chain employs TRBV26 and TRBJ2-2; D unresolved. The receptor's source is a female BALB/c mouse given C57BL/6 T cells with graft-versus-host disease after an allogeneic hematopoietic cell transplant. The DNA read from the CDR3 is TGTGCCAGCAGTCTTTCCGGAGCAAACACCGGGCAGCTCTAC. Translating gives CASSLSGANTGQLY. The entire CDR3 protein reads CASSLSGANTGQLYF.